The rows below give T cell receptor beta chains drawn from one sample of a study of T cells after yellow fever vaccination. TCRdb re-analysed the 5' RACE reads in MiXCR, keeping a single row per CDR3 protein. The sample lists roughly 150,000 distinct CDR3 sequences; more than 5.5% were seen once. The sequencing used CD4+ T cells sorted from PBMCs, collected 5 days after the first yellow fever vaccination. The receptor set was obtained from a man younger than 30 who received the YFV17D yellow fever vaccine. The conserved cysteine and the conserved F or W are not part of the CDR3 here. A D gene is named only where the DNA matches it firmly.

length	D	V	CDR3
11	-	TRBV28	ASTTRRIYAYT
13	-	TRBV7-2	ASSFGSLFGIEQF
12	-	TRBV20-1	SARAGSKNTEAF
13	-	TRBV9	ASSGQGTGITEAF
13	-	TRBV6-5	ASSYGGRPNYGYT
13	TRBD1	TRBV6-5	ASSPTDRGSTEAF
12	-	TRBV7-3	ASSKDQGFGELF
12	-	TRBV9	ASSVAPGVDEQF
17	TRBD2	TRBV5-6	ASSSFLTSGGFELETQY
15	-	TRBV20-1	SAGGTDQGINTGELF
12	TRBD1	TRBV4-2	ASSPDRANYGYT